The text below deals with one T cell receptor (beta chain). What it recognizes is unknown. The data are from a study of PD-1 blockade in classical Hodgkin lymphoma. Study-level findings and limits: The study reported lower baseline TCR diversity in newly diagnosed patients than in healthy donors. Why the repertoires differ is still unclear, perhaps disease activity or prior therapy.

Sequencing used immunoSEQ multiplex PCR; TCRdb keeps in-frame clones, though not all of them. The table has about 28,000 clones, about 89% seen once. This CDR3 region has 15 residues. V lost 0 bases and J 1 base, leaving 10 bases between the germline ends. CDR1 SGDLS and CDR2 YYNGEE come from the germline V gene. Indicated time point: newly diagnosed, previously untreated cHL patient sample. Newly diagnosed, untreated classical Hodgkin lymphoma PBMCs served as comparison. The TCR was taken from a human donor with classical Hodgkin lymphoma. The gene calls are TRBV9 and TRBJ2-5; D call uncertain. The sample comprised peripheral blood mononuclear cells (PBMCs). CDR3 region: CASSVEGQPQETQYF. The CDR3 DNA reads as TGTGCCAGCAGCGTAGAGGGCCAGCCCCAAGAGACCCAGTACTTC. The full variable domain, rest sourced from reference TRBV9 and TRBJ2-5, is DSGVTQTPKHLITATGQRVTLRCSPRSGDLSVYWYQQSLDQGLQFLIQYYNGEERAKGNILERFSAQQFPDLHSELNLSSLELGDSALYFCASSVEGQPQETQYFGPGTRLLVL.